This is a list of T cell receptor beta chains from one sample in a study of blood T cell repertoires in COVID-19. TCRdb's table, derived via immunoSEQ multiplex PCR, lists solely in-frame clones and lacks some. The sample lists roughly 70,000 clones, 80% seen once, with more than 9.5% in the top ten. Material for sequencing was peripheral blood. Receptors were obtained from a human donor in a cohort sampled during active COVID-19. CDR3s include the opening cysteine and the closing phenylalanine or tryptophan. Fields, in order: V gene, clone size, CDR3 protein. Clone size appears in some rows only: once, few, many, or a class for an expanded clone.

v_gene: TRBV7-9; abundance: few; CDR3aa: CASSYNNYEQYF
v_gene: TRBV28; abundance: NA; CDR3aa: CASSRGGGNQPQHF
v_gene: TRBV29-1; abundance: few; CDR3aa: CSVAEATEAFF
v_gene: TRBV15; abundance: few; CDR3aa: CATSREPNRDSRYEQYF
v_gene: TRBV27; abundance: NA; CDR3aa: CASRLAGQIYNEQFF
v_gene: TRBV7-2; abundance: NA; CDR3aa: CASSFRGDYEQYF
v_gene: TRBV5-1; abundance: NA; CDR3aa: CASSLTIQGAGNSPLHF
v_gene: TRBV18; abundance: NA; CDR3aa: CASSPGRPEYEQYF
v_gene: TRBV9; abundance: NA; CDR3aa: CASSSGVPYSTDTQYF
v_gene: TRBV5-5; abundance: NA; CDR3aa: CASSLGDRNEKLFF
v_gene: TRBV28; abundance: NA; CDR3aa: CASTRQGAKNEQFF
v_gene: TRBV18; abundance: NA; CDR3aa: CASYQGMGRDNEQFF
v_gene: TRBV9; abundance: NA; CDR3aa: CASSVASDSTYEQYF